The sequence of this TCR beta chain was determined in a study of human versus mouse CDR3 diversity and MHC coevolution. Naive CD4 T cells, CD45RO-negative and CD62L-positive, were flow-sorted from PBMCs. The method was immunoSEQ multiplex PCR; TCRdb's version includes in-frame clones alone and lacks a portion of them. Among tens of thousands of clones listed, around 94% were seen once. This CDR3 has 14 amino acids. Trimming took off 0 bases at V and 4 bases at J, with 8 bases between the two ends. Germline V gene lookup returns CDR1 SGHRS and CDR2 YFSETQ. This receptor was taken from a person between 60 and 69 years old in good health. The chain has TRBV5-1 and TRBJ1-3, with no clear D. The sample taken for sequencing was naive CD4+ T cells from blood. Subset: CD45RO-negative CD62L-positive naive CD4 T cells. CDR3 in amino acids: CASSLGLSGNTIYF. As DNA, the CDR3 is TGCGCCAGCAGCTTGGGCCTATCCGGAAACACCATATATTTT.